The clone carrying this T cell receptor beta chain was counted a single time. Per the authors' pipeline: Reference gene primer amplification in the assay estimated nucleated cell counts. Assay: immunoSEQ multiplex PCR; the TCRdb copy retains only in-frame clones and omits some. V, J and clone size are taken as reported in that table, and D and trimming were inferred from the DNA itself. This table has approximately 260,000 clones, about nine tenths appearing once. This sample stems from a study of blood T cell repertoires in COVID-19. Study details: Whether acute or convalescent, the COVID-19 samples came from the United States, Italy and Spain. In each case, the material was cDNA or gDNA derived from T cells, B-cell-depleted T cells, or PBMCs.

CDR3 size: 15 residues. V gave up 5 bases and J gave up 0 bases; unmatched junction bases: 3. CDR1 SGHVS and CDR2 FNYEAQ come from the germline V gene. What was sequenced was peripheral blood. The source is a woman between 40 and 55 years old with acute or convalescent COVID-19. The genes are TRBV7-6 and TRBJ2-3; 9 bases align to TRBD2. The CDR3 protein is CASSRAGGSTDTQYF. As DNA, the CDR3 is TGTGCCAGCAGCAGAGCGGGGGGCAGCACAGATACGCAGTATTTT.